This T cell receptor beta chain originates from a study of T cells in tumors after PD-1 blockade. Study results and caveats: Blood contained approximately 41% of the tumor's TCR clonotypes.

In the case of this clone: The target antigen is unknown.

This CDR3 has 16 residues. The method was immunoSEQ multiplex PCR; TCRdb's version includes in-frame clones alone and lacks a portion of them. The repertoire has under 40,000 clones, around 72% of them found once; the top ten carry under 50%. Sequences were derived from PBMCs, sampled after anti-PD-1 treatment. This clonotype originated in a human donor with basal cell carcinoma. The V and J genes are TRBV21-1 and TRBJ2-2; TRBD2, the table's D call, lacks a check against the DNA. TRBV21-1 is a documented pseudogene. The CDR3 loop is CASSTRTVVPNGELFF. The CDR3 region has the DNA TGTGCCAGCAGCACCCGGACTGTCGTTCCTAACGGGGAGCTGTTTTTT.